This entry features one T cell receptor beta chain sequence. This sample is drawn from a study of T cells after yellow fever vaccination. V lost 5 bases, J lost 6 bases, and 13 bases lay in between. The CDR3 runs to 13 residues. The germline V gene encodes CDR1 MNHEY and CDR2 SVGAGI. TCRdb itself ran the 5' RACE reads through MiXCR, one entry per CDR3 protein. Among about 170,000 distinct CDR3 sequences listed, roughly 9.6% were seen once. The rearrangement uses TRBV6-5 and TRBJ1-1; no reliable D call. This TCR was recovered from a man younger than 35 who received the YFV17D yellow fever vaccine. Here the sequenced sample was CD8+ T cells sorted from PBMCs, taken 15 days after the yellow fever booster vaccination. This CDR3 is CASSPSGGSEAFF. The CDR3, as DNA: TGTGCCAGCAGTCCTTCCGGAGGGTCTGAAGCTTTCTTT.